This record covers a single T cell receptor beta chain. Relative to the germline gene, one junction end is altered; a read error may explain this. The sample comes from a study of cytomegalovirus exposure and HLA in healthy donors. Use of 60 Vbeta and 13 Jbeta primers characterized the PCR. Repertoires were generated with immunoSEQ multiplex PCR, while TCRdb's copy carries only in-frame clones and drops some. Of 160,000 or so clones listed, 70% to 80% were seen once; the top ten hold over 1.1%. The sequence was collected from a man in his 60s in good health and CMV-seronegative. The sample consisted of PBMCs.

CDR3 residues: CVSSLGDTTGEQFF. The DNA of the CDR3 is TGCGTCAGCAGCTTGGGGGACACCACAGGTGAGCAGTTCTTC. The chain links TRBV5-1 to TRBJ2-1, with TRBD1 as a possible D gene (6 bases). This CDR3 region has 14 residues. In germline, CDR1 is SGHRS, CDR2 YFSETQ.